What follows are 9 T cell receptor beta chains derived from one specimen sequenced in a study of graft-versus-host responses after intestinal transplantation. Generated by immunoSEQ multiplex PCR, the TCRdb table keeps only in-frame clones and is missing some. The table has 35,000 to 55,000 clones, roughly 93% seen once. The sequenced sample was PBMCs, obtained around 800 days after a first intestinal transplant, on the day of a second. All receptors come from a human patient who received an intestinal transplant, so some T cells may come from the graft donor.

The V gene is TRBV11-3, the J gene TRBJ2-1; no firm D call. Trimming took off 0 bases at V and 7 bases at J, with 4 bases between the two ends. Germline CDR1 SGHNT, CDR2 YENEEA. The CDR3 extends over 12 amino acids. CDR3 bases: TGTGCCAGCAGCTTAGATCGAAATGAGCAGTTCTTC. The encoded protein is CASSLDRNEQFF.

The CDR3 DNA is TGTGCCAGTATCCACACCCCAGGACAGCTAACGGTAGCTTTCTTT. Translation gives CASIHTPGQLTVAFF. This chain connects TRBV19 to TRBJ1-1, with a tentative D call TRBD1 (6 bases). The CDR3 loop spans 15 amino acids. The V gene's germline CDR1 is LNHDA and CDR2 SQIVND (reference sequence). V was pared by 7 bases and J by 10 bases, with 25 bases between.

The chain uses TRBV27 and TRBJ2-5; TRBD2 aligns across 7 bases. CDR1 and CDR2 (germline): MNHEY, SMNVEV (reference sequence). V shed 3 bases, J shed 5 bases, and the junction held 12 bases outside the gene matches. CDR3 length: 16 amino acids. CDR3 amino acids: CASSLMPAGDLETQYF. CDR3 DNA: TGTGCCAGCAGTTTGATGCCCGCGGGAGATCTGGAGACCCAGTACTTC.

V and J are TRBV4-2 and TRBJ2-3, with a weak D call TRBD1 (5 bases). The CDR3 extends over 16 amino acids. Germline CDR1 is LGHNA and CDR2 is YNFKEQ. V shed 0 bases and J shed 5 bases, with 15 bases lying between them. The CDR3 DNA reads TGTGCCAGCAGCCAAGATATAGGGCAGGGTGGAGATACGCAGTATTTT. This translates into CASSQDIGQGGDTQYF.

The chain links TRBV4-1 to TRBJ2-1; 8 nucleotides agree with TRBD1. The CDR3 is 16 amino acids. Germline loops: CDR1 MGHRA, CDR2 YSYEKL. The V and J ends lost 4 bases and 6 bases, in that order; junction bases with no gene match: 11. In DNA, the CDR3 is TGCGCCAGCAGCCTAAGCAGGGGGCATATTATCAATGAGCAGTTCTTC. Its translation is CASSLSRGHIINEQFF.

The chain links TRBV21-1 to TRBJ2-3; TRBD1 reflects the table's D call only, with no check against the DNA. TRBV21-1 is tagged as a pseudogene. The CDR3 totals 16 residues. The CDR3 coding sequence is TGTGCCAGCAGCATTCCGGGCGGACAGCCCACAGATACGCAGTATTTT. It is translated as CASSIPGGQPTDTQYF.

V gene TRBV6-4 combines with J gene TRBJ2-7; 8 bases are a match to TRBD1. In germline, CDR1 is MRHNA, CDR2 SNTAGT. CDR3 length: 16 amino acids. Trimming took 0 bases from V and 3 from J; bases not matched to a gene: 7. The CDR3 DNA is TGTGCCAGCAGTGACTCGGGACAGGCACGAGGCTACGAGCAGTACTTC. Its translation: CASSDSGQARGYEQYF.

The V call is TRBV5-8, the J call TRBJ2-3; no clear D. Germline V gives CDR1 SGHTS, CDR2 YDEGEE. The ends were cut back, 3 bases at V and 4 bases at J, with 15 bases in the middle. CDR3 length: 15 amino acids. The CDR3 region has the DNA TGTGCCAGCAGCTCGGACGGACCAACCCCAGATACGCAGTATTTT. It is translated as CASSSDGPTPDTQYF.

The V call is TRBV19, the J call TRBJ2-1; possible D gene TRBD2, 5 bases. The CDR3 is 13 residues long. Germline lookup yields CDR1 LNHDA and CDR2 SQIVND (reference sequence). The V and J ends lost 4 bases and 7 bases respectively, with 11 bases between them. The CDR3 coding sequence is TGTGCCAGTAGTACAGCGGTATATAATGAGCAGTTCTTC. Its protein product is CASSTAVYNEQFF.